One sample yielded the 23 T cell receptor beta chains listed below, sequenced in a study of T cell repertoires in cytomegalovirus infection (dated by TCRdb to between 2017 and 2020). The sample was run on an Illumina HiSeq 1500. TCRdb cleaned the public reads at Q25 with fastp, built clones with MiXCR and kept in-frame beta chains. Records with the same CDR3 protein are collapsed into one entry carrying the most frequent genes and DNA. Here the sample has fewer than 250,000 distinct CDR3 sequences; 9% to 15% occur a single time. 1.5% to 2% of the sample goes to the ten largest clones. Sequenced material: PBMCs. Receptors were obtained from a human donor in good health (CMV status not recorded). Some clones in this sample may be carry-over from other donors' samples.

Many counts were recorded for this clonotype. The genes are TRBV6-1 and TRBJ1-2; possibly TRBD1 for D (6 bases). Trimming shortened V by 6 bases and J by 3 bases, and 11 bases separated the two germline ends. There are 13 residues in the CDR3. Germline V CDR1 and CDR2: MNHNS, SASEGT. The CDR3 DNA reads as TGTGCCAGCAGCCGAGGACAGTACTATGGCTACACCTTC. Protein sequence: CASSRGQYYGYTF.

This clonotype was seen ten or more times. The gene calls are TRBV5-1 and TRBJ2-1; D gene uncertain. Germline V gene data show CDR1 as SGHRS and CDR2 as YFSETQ. The CDR3 loop spans 13 amino acids. The V end lost 0 bases, the J end lost 7 bases, and 8 bases lay between the germline ends. CDR3 coding DNA: TGCGCCAGCAGCTTGGTCTCAGGAAATGAGCAGTTCTTC. This encodes CASSLVSGNEQFF.

In its sample, this clonotype was seen a few times. J is TRBJ2-2 and V is TRBV9; 8 bases line up with TRBD1. CDR1 and CDR2 from the germline V gene are SGDLS and YYNGEE. V was pared by 3 bases and J by 4 bases, with 8 bases of the junction left unmatched. The CDR3 has 16 residues. The CDR3 bases are TGTGCCAGCAGCGCGCGGACAGGGCCAGCCACCGGGGAGCTGTTTTTT. This sequence encodes CASSARTGPATGELFF.

This chain uses TRBV4-3 with TRBJ1-2; D gene ambiguous. The V end was cut by 0 bases, the J end by 7 bases, with 12 bases between. Germline CDR1 is LGHNA and CDR2 is YSLEER. This CDR3 region has 14 residues. The CDR3 here is CASSQDMGSGGYTF. CDR3 nucleotide sequence: TGCGCCAGCAGCCAAGATATGGGCAGCGGTGGCTACACCTTC.

Turning to this clonotype: With a much larger clone just one base away, this may be a read error. The genes are TRBV28 and TRBJ2-1, with a weak D call TRBD1 (6 bases). Germline CDR1 is MDHEN and CDR2 is SYDVKM. V was trimmed by 9 bases and J by 6 bases, leaving 15 bases between them. The length of the CDR3 is 13 residues. This CDR3 reads CASHRAAFNEQFF. The CDR3 DNA is TGTGCCAGTCACAGGGCTGCCTTCAATGAGCAGTTCTTC.

This clonotype has at least ten counts. The chain recombines TRBV19 with TRBJ2-3, with TRBD1 identical over 9 bases. The V gene's germline CDR1 is LNHDA and CDR2 SQIVND (reference sequence). After removal of 10 bases from V and 6 bases from J, the junction contained 8 bases not matched to a gene. The CDR3 runs to 13 residues. The CDR3 reads CAIRTGAGDTQYF. DNA of the CDR3: TGTGCCATCCGGACAGGGGCCGGGGATACGCAGTATTTT.

There are a few counts of this clonotype. The V call is TRBV24-1, the J call TRBJ2-5; tentative D call: TRBD1 (6 bases). CDR3 length: 16 amino acids. CDR1 KGHDR and CDR2 SFDVKD come from the germline V gene. V lost 4 bases and J lost 5, with 19 bases in between. CDR3 nucleotides: TGTGCCACCAGTGAAGGCACCCGGACAGCCGGCGAGACCCAGTACTTC. Amino acid sequence: CATSEGTRTAGETQYF.

This clonotype occurred a few times. The chain joins TRBV20-1 to TRBJ1-4; D is ambiguous. This CDR3 contains 14 residues. V lost 3 bases, J lost 7 bases, and 15 bases lay in between. From germline, CDR1 is DFQATT and CDR2 SNEGSKA (reference sequence). This CDR3 reads CSASPGVLGEKLFF. DNA of the CDR3: TGCAGTGCTAGCCCCGGGGTCCTAGGTGAAAAACTGTTTTTT.

This clonotype was counted many times. The chain links TRBV7-2 to TRBJ1-1; possibly TRBD1 for D (5 bases). The germline V and J ends were trimmed by 5 bases and 4 bases, with 14 bases remaining between them. The CDR3 contains 14 residues. CDR1 and CDR2 (germline): SGHTA, FQGNSA. Here the CDR3 reads CASSPRQTITEAFF. In nucleotides, the CDR3 is TGTGCCAGCAGCCCAAGACAGACTATCACTGAAGCTTTCTTT. Full variable domain (rest looked up from reference TRBV7-2 and TRBJ1-1): GAGVSQSPSNKVTEKGKDVELRCDPISGHTALYWYRQSLGQGLEFLIYFQGNSAPDKSGLPSDRFSAERTGGSVSTLTIQRTQQEDSAVYLCASSPRQTITEAFFGQGTRLTVV.

The chain joins TRBV28 to TRBJ2-7, with D unresolved. Trimming took off 7 bases at V and 5 bases at J, with 15 bases between the two ends. The CDR3 loop spans 13 amino acids. Per the germline V gene, CDR1 is MDHEN and CDR2 is SYDVKM. The chain's CDR3 is CASTAPADHEQYF. The CDR3 region has the DNA TGTGCCAGCACCGCGCCTGCCGACCACGAGCAGTACTTC.

This clonotype has a handful of counts. The gene calls are TRBV25-1 and TRBJ1-1; a possible D gene is TRBD1 (6 bases). This CDR3 is 14 amino acids long. The V and J ends lost 5 bases and 4 bases respectively, with 14 bases between them. Germline CDR1 and CDR2: MGHDK and SYGVNS. Written as DNA, the CDR3 is TGTGCCAGCAGTCCACAGGGCAGGGGCACTGAAGCTTTCTTT. Encoded protein: CASSPQGRGTEAFF.

V and J are TRBV20-1 and TRBJ1-2, with TRBD1 identical over 9 bases. Germline CDR1 reads DFQATT; CDR2 reads SNEGSKA (reference sequence). This CDR3 is built from 13 residues. The trim removed 7 bases at V and 8 bases at J, leaving 11 bases unmatched. The CDR3 DNA reads TGCAGTGTACCACAGGGGGCGATTGGGGGCTACACCTTC. It encodes CSVPQGAIGGYTF.

This clonotype was counted many times. The chain combines TRBV28 with TRBJ1-5; TRBD1 might be the D (5 bases). CDR1 is MDHEN and CDR2 is SYDVKM in the germline V gene. The CDR3 spans 16 residues. Trimming removed 4 bases from V and 7 bases from J, with 20 bases in between. CDR3 DNA: TGTGCCAGCAGTTCCCCCCTTGGATCCGGGGGGCAGCCCCAGCATTTT. Its translation is CASSSPLGSGGQPQHF.

This clonotype was seen a few times. The chain combines TRBV12-3 or TRBV12-4 with TRBJ1-1, with no clear D. V dropped 4 bases and J dropped 6 bases, with 6 bases sitting between them. The CDR3 covers 11 residues. The CDR3 sequence: CASSSYSEAFF. As DNA, the CDR3 is TGTGCCAGCAGTTCGTATTCTGAAGCTTTCTTT.

This clonotype was recorded many times. This chain links TRBV7-9 with TRBJ1-4; 8 nucleotides match TRBD1. This CDR3 has 16 residues. The V segment lost 2 bases and the J segment 5 bases; nucleotides outside the gene matches: 7. Germline CDR1 and CDR2: SEHNR and FQNEAQ (reference sequence). Here the CDR3 DNA reads TGTGCCAGCAGCTTACCCGGACAGGGCTCGAATGAAAAACTGTTTTTT. The encoded protein is CASSLPGQGSNEKLFF.

A few counts support this clonotype. The chain employs TRBV19 and TRBJ1-5; no clear D. CDR1 LNHDA and CDR2 SQIVND come from the germline V gene (reference sequence). With 3 bases removed from V and 2 bases from J, the gap between germline ends came to 20 bases. The CDR3 covers 18 residues. DNA for the CDR3: TGTGCCAGTAGTATGTATGCCACCCGGTGGGATGGCAATCAGCCCCAGCATTTT. Translation gives CASSMYATRWDGNQPQHF.

This clonotype came up many times. This rearrangement joins TRBV7-2 to TRBJ1-2; D unresolved. CDR1 SGHTA and CDR2 FQGNSA come from the germline V gene. V lost 5 bases and J lost 4, with 17 bases in between. The CDR3 totals 15 residues. The CDR3 DNA reads TGTGCCAGCAGCCCCTCCCGGACCGAGTTCTATGGCTACACCTTC. Protein product: CASSPSRTEFYGYTF.

This clonotype was detected ten times or more. The chain recombines TRBV20-1 with TRBJ2-1, with TRBD2 as a possible D gene (6 bases). The CDR3 spans 16 residues. Trimming cost V 0 bases and J 7 bases, with 19 bases left between them. The germline gives CDR1 DFQATT, CDR2 SNEGSKA (reference sequence). The CDR3 coding sequence is TGCAGTGCTAGAGATCTTACAGCGGGTGACAATAATGAGCAGTTCTTC. It encodes CSARDLTAGDNNEQFF.

This clonotype showed up many times. The rearrangement links TRBV7-2 to TRBJ1-3; TRBD1 might be the D (5 bases). Trimming cost V 6 bases and J 0 bases, with 12 bases left between them. The CDR3 runs 15 residues. The germline V gene encodes CDR1 SGHTA and CDR2 FQGNSA. CDR3 sequence: CASSPQGLSGNTIYF. The CDR3 bases are TGTGCCAGCAGTCCCCAGGGTCTCTCTGGAAACACCATATATTTT.

There are many counts of this clonotype. This chain joins TRBV29-1 and TRBJ2-7; D is possibly TRBD1 or TRBD2 (5 bases each). The CDR3 is made up of 13 amino acids. With 3 bases removed from V and 1 base from J, the gap between germline ends came to 10 bases. CDR1 and CDR2 (germline): SQVTM, ANQGSEA. DNA for the CDR3: TGCAGCGTTGAGTATGGGGGATCCTACGAGCAGTACTTC. Translated: CSVEYGGSYEQYF.

This clonotype was observed many times. The chain joins TRBV7-2 to TRBJ1-1, with D tentatively TRBD1 (6 bases). Trimming shortened V by 4 bases and J by 2 bases, and 8 bases separated the two germline ends. The CDR3 totals 13 residues. The germline V gene has CDR1 SGHTA and CDR2 FQGNSA. CDR3 sequence (DNA): TGTGCCAGCAGCTACAGGGCTAACACTGAAGCTTTCTTT. Translation: CASSYRANTEAFF. Based on the CDR3 plus reference TRBV7-2 and TRBJ1-1, the full variable domain is GAGVSQSPSNKVTEKGKDVELRCDPISGHTALYWYRQSLGQGLEFLIYFQGNSAPDKSGLPSDRFSAERTGGSVSTLTIQRTQQEDSAVYLCASSYRANTEAFFGQGTRLTVV.

This clonotype was seen at least ten times. The rearrangement uses TRBV19 and TRBJ2-7; D not certain. CDR3 size: 15 residues. Trimming took off 8 bases at V and 0 bases at J, with 17 bases between the two ends. Germline CDR1 and CDR2: LNHDA and SQIVND (reference sequence). The CDR3 bases are TGTGCCAGTTCAGGCCAGCCAACTACCTCCTACGAGCAGTACTTC. Amino acids: CASSGQPTTSYEQYF. Based on the CDR3 plus reference TRBV19 and TRBJ2-7, the full variable domain is DGGITQSPKYLFRKEGQNVTLSCEQNLNHDAMYWYRQDPGQGLRLIYYSQIVNDFQKGDIAEGYSVSREKKESFPLTVTSAQKNPTAFYLCASSGQPTTSYEQYFGPGTRLTVT.

This clonotype came up many times. V and J are TRBV7-2 and TRBJ2-7; TRBD1 might be the D (6 bases). The V end lost 5 bases, the J end lost 0 bases, and 14 bases lay between the germline ends. Germline values: CDR1 SGHTA, CDR2 FQGNSA. The CDR3 runs to 15 residues. The CDR3 sequence: CASSVGTFLSYEQYF. The CDR3, as DNA: TGTGCCAGCAGCGTTGGGACATTCCTCTCCTACGAGCAGTACTTC.